This is a list of T cell receptor beta chains from one sample in a study of a mutant IDH1 vaccine in newly diagnosed glioma. Antigens of these TCRs are unknown. Sequenced by immunoSEQ multiplex PCR; TCRdb stores in-frame clones only, minus some. The sample yields roughly 44,000 clones, 81% seen once. Sequenced material: PBMCs, taken from a glioma patient whose treatment included an IDH1 peptide vaccine. These receptor sequences come from a woman between 40 and 55 years old with glioma. Some clones in this sample may be carry-over from other donors' samples. The CDR3 runs from the conserved cysteine through the conserved F or W. D genes are given only for firm matches. Not all rows give a size; the values are once, few, many and, for expanded clones, a class.

D gene	clone size	V gene	J gene	CDR3 DNA	CDR3 protein
NA	large	TRBV29-1	TRBJ1-1	TGCAGCGGCCGGGATGGGGTTCTTCCGAGGACTGAAGCTTTCTTT	CSGRDGVLPRTEAFF
NA	NA	TRBV13	TRBJ1-2	TGTGCCAGCAGCTTGTCCGAGAGGGCCTCCTATGGCTACACCTTC	CASSLSERASYGYTF
TRBD1	NA	TRBV19	TRBJ1-1	TGTGCCAGTAACCCGGGATGGGCAGGGGGTCGGACTGAAGCTTTCTTT	CASNPGWAGGRTEAFF
NA	NA	TRBV4-1	TRBJ2-3	TGCGCCAGCAGCCTCGCCGGGACCCGCACAGATACGCAGTATTTT	CASSLAGTRTDTQYF
NA	NA	TRBV4-1	TRBJ2-2	TGCGCCAGCCCCGGCCTTACCACCGGGGAGCTGTTTTTT	CASPGLTTGELFF
TRBD2	once	TRBV7-2	TRBJ2-3	TGTGCCAGCAGCTTAACCAGCGGGGTCGCTGATACGCAGTATTTT	CASSLTSGVADTQYF
NA	NA	TRBV29-1	TRBJ1-3	TGCAGCGCCGGGGGGCCAGGAAACACCATATATTTT	CSAGGPGNTIYF
TRBD2	NA	TRBV7-3	TRBJ2-5	TGTGCCAGCAGCTCCCGGACTAGCGGGGAAGAGACCCAGTACTTC	CASSSRTSGEETQYF
NA	NA	TRBV15	TRBJ2-5	TGTGCCACCAGCAGCCAAAGGGAGACCCAGTACTTC	CATSSQRETQYF
NA	NA	TRBV5-1	TRBJ2-7	TGCGCCAGCAGCTTGGCCGCGAACTACGAGCAGTACTTC	CASSLAANYEQYF
NA	NA	TRBV19	TRBJ1-4	TGTGCCAGTAGCCCAGGGAGGGGGGCTAATGAAAAACTGTTTTTT	CASSPGRGANEKLFF
TRBD2	once	TRBV5-1	TRBJ2-3	TGCGCCAGCGCCGGACTAGCGGGAGCCCCTACGCAGTATTTT	CASAGLAGAPTQYF
NA	NA	TRBV7-2	TRBJ2-1	TGTGCCAGCAGCCCCCTAAGACCGGGGAATGAGCAGTTCTTC	CASSPLRPGNEQFF
TRBD2	NA	TRBV6-4	TRBJ2-2	TGTGCCAGCAGTGAGACTAGCGGAATGTTGGGGGAGCTGTTTTTT	CASSETSGMLGELFF
NA	NA	TRBV10-3	TRBJ1-2	TGTGCCATCAGTGAGAGGAGGGGGGATGGCTATGGCTACACCTTC	CAISERRGDGYGYTF
NA	NA	TRBV5-4	TRBJ2-7	TGTGCCAGCAGTCGACCCGGACGGGACTACGAGCAGTACTTC	CASSRPGRDYEQYF
TRBD2	NA	TRBV7-3	TRBJ2-1	TGTGCCAGCAACCCGATGGGGGGGGGACCCTACAATGAGCAGTTCTTC	CASNPMGGGPYNEQFF
TRBD2	NA	TRBV6-1	TRBJ2-5	TGTGCCAGCAGTTTGGGGACTAGCTGGCAAGAGACCCAGTACTTC	CASSLGTSWQETQYF
NA	once	TRBV6-5	TRBJ2-5	TGTGCCAGTGGACGGACAAATCAAGAGACCCAGTACTTC	CASGRTNQETQYF
TRBD2	NA	TRBV27	TRBJ2-2	TGTGCCAGCAGTTCGTCGGGGGGCACCGGGGAGCTGTTTTTT	CASSSSGGTGELFF
NA	few	TRBV9	TRBJ2-5	TGTGCCAGCAGCGTCTTGCCGCAAGAGACCCAGTACTTC	CASSVLPQETQYF
NA	NA	TRBV4-2	TRBJ2-7	TGTGCCAGCAGCCAAGGCAGGACGGGAGAGGGATCCTACGAGCAGTACTTC	CASSQGRTGEGSYEQYF
TRBD1	NA	TRBV6-4	TRBJ2-1	TGTGCCAGCAGTGAGACAGGGGAATACAATGAGCAGTTCTTC	CASSETGEYNEQFF
NA	NA	TRBV6-5	TRBJ1-4	TGTGCCAGCAGAGAACAGGAAACTAATGAAAAACTGTTTTTT	CASREQETNEKLFF
TRBD1	NA	TRBV10-3	TRBJ1-1	TGTGCCATCAGCACGGGACAGGTGGGCACTGAAGCTTTCTTT	CAISTGQVGTEAFF
NA	NA	TRBV5-4	TRBJ2-5	TGTGCCAGCAGCGCCCGCCAGGATCAAGAGACCCAGTACTTC	CASSARQDQETQYF
NA	NA	TRBV7-9	TRBJ2-2	TGTGCCAGCAGCGCGGTAGGGGGACTAAACACCGGGGAGCTGTTTTTT	CASSAVGGLNTGELFF
TRBD1	NA	TRBV11-1	TRBJ2-7	TGTGCCAGCAGTTTTGGTACAGGGGAAGCCTACGAGCAGTACTTC	CASSFGTGEAYEQYF
NA	NA	TRBV9	TRBJ1-4	TGTGCCAGCAGCCCGCTCGGACAAGAAAAACTGTTTTTT	CASSPLGQEKLFF
NA	NA	TRBV6-6	TRBJ1-2	TGTGCCAGCAGTTACTCGGTCCGGGACTATGGCTACACCTTC	CASSYSVRDYGYTF
NA	NA	TRBV5-1	TRBJ1-3	TGCGCCAGCGGCCCGACGGGCCCTGGAAACACCATATATTTT	CASGPTGPGNTIYF
TRBD1	NA	TRBV29-1	TRBJ2-7	TGCAGCGCCAGGACAGGGGAGTGGGGGGAGCAGTACTTC	CSARTGEWGEQYF
TRBD2	NA	TRBV4-2	TRBJ2-3	TGTGCCAGCAGCCCCTGGACTAGCGGGGGAGGGGCAGATACGCAGTATTTT	CASSPWTSGGGADTQYF
NA	NA	TRBV6-6	TRBJ2-3	TGTGCCAGCAGGATACGGCTCACAGATACGCAGTATTTT	CASRIRLTDTQYF
NA	NA	TRBV11-2	TRBJ1-6	TGTGCCAGCAGCTACAAGTTATTAGTGGGCCCCTATAATTCACCCCTCCACTTT	CASSYKLLVGPYNSPLHF
NA	NA	TRBV7-3	TRBJ2-2	TGTGCCAGCACCCAGATGGGGGGGAACACCGGGGAGCTGTTTTTT	CASTQMGGNTGELFF
NA	NA	TRBV28	TRBJ2-5	TGTGCCAGCAGGGCCGGGACGCAAGAGACCCAGTACTTC	CASRAGTQETQYF
NA	NA	TRBV4-1	TRBJ2-3	TGCGCCAGCAGCCAAGAACCTTCGGTCCGGACAGATACGCAGTATTTT	CASSQEPSVRTDTQYF
NA	NA	TRBV5-1	TRBJ2-2	TGCGCCAGCAGCTTGGGGTTACAGGGAGGCACCGGGGAGCTGTTTTTT	CASSLGLQGGTGELFF
TRBD2	medium-sized	TRBV6-4	TRBJ2-1	TGTGCCAGCAGTACCGGGACTAGCGGCTCACATGAGCAGTTCTTC	CASSTGTSGSHEQFF
NA	NA	TRBV5-3	TRBJ1-2	TGTGCCAGAAGCCAGGGTTCTCGCGGCTACACCTTC	CARSQGSRGYTF
NA	NA	TRBV18	TRBJ2-7	TGTGCCAGCTCCCTCGGGGTTAATCGCTACGAGCAGTACTTC	CASSLGVNRYEQYF
NA	NA	TRBV6-5	TRBJ2-7	TGTGCCAGCAGTTACGAGGGTGTTAGCGACGAGCAGTACTTC	CASSYEGVSDEQYF
TRBD1	once	TRBV6-5	TRBJ1-5	TGTGCCAGCAGCCTCAGGGGGTTTAGCAATCAGCCCCAGCATTTT	CASSLRGFSNQPQHF
NA	NA	TRBV19	TRBJ2-7	TGTGCCAGTAGCCCGGACGGATACGAGCAGTACTTC	CASSPDGYEQYF
NA	NA	TRBV15	TRBJ2-2	TGTGCCACCAGCAGAGGAGGGGGAGGCACCGGGGAGCTGTTTTTT	CATSRGGGGTGELFF
NA	NA	TRBV6-5	TRBJ2-5	TGTGCCAGCAACAGACCCCAAGAGACCCAGTACTTC	CASNRPQETQYF
TRBD2	NA	TRBV15	TRBJ2-5	TGTGCCACCAGCAGAGATTGGGCCAGCGGGGGACAAGAGACCCAGTACTTC	CATSRDWASGGQETQYF
TRBD1	NA	TRBV5-6	TRBJ1-1	TGTGCCAGCAGCTTGTGGGACAGGGGGGTAGCTTTCTTT	CASSLWDRGVAFF
TRBD1	NA	TRBV28	TRBJ1-2	TGTGCCACCCCGGCCAGGACAGGGGTTGGAAACTATGGCTACACCTTC	CATPARTGVGNYGYTF
TRBD1	once	TRBV7-2	TRBJ2-1	TGTGCCAGCAGCGTCCGGGACAGGGGAAGGGATGAGCAGTTCTTC	CASSVRDRGRDEQFF
NA	once	TRBV19	TRBJ1-5	TGTGCCAGTAGTATATGGGGAAGCAATCAGCCCCAGCATTTT	CASSIWGSNQPQHF
NA	NA	TRBV9	TRBJ1-1	TGTGCCAGCAGCGTACGTCAGGTGAACACTGAAGCTTTCTTT	CASSVRQVNTEAFF
NA	NA	TRBV7-9	TRBJ1-6	TGTGCCAGCAGCTTAAGGGGTAGTGGGAATTCACCCCTCCACTTT	CASSLRGSGNSPLHF